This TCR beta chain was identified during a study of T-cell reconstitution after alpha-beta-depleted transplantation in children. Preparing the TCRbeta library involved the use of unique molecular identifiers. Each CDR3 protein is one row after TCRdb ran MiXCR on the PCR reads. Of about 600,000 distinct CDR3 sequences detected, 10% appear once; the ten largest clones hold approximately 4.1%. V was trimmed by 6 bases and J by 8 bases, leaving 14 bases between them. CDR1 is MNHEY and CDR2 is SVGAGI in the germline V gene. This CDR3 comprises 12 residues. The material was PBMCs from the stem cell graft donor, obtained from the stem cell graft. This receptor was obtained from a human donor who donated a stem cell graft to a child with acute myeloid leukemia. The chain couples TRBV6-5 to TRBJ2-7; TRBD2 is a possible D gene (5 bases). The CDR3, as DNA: TGTGCCAGCAGATTTCGGGGAACTAAGCAGTACTTC. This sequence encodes CASRFRGTKQYF.